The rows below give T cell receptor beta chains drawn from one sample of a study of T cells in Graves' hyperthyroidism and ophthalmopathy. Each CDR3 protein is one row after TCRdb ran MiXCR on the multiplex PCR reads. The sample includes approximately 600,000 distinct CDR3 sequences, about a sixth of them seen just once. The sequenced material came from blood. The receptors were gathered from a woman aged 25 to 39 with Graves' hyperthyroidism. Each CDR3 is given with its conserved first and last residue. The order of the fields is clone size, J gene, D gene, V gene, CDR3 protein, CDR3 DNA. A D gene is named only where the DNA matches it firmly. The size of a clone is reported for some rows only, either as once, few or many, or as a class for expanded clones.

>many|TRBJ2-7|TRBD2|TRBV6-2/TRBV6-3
CASSGGTRAYEQYF
TGTGCCAGCAGTGGAGGGACTAGGGCCTACGAGCAGTACTTC
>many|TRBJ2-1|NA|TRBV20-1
CSARDEGGLGEQFF
TGCAGTGCTAGAGATGAAGGGGGACTGGGGGAGCAGTTCTTC
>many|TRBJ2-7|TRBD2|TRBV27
CATGSRSGRAKEQYF
TGTGCCACCGGATCGCGCAGCGGGAGGGCCAAAGAGCAGTACTTC
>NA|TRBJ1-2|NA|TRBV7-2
CASSPTLLQGTF
TGTGCCAGCAGCCCGACTCTCTTGCAGGGTACCTTC
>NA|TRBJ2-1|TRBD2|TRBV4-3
CASSRGLAGDLANEQFF
TGCGCCAGCAGCCGCGGACTAGCGGGAGATTTGGCCAATGAGCAGTTCTTC
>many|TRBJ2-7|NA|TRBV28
CASSLGPRGEQYF
TGTGCCAGCAGCCTCGGGCCTCGGGGCGAGCAGTACTTC
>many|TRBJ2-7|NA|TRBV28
CASSSGPGPGGAAYEQYF
TGTGCCAGCAGTTCCGGCCCCGGGCCCGGGGGAGCGGCCTACGAGCAGTACTTC
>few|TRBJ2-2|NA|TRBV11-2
CASGGESAGELFF
TGTGCCAGCGGAGGAGAGTCGGCCGGGGAGCTGTTTTTT
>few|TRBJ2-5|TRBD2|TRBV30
CAWSGGLLSSGRLATQYF
TGTGCCTGGAGTGGGGGCCTTCTATCTAGCGGGAGGTTGGCGACCCAGTACTTC
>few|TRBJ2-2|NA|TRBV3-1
CASSQFSGLAIVTGELFF
TGTGCCAGCAGCCAATTCTCCGGTCTAGCCATCGTCACCGGGGAGCTGTTTTTT
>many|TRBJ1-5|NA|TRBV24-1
CATGLGSGNQPQHF
TGTGCCACCGGTCTAGGGTCAGGCAATCAGCCCCAGCATTTT
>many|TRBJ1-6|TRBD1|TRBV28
CASSPRGPYNSPLHF
TGTGCCAGCAGCCCCAGGGGGCCATATAATTCACCCCTCCACTTT
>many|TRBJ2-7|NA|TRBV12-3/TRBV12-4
CASSFMAGSYEQYF
TGTGCCAGCAGTTTTATGGCGGGTTCCTACGAGCAGTACTTC
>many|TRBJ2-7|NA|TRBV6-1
CANQGGRQTYEQYF
TGTGCCAACCAGGGGGGACGGCAAACCTACGAGCAGTACTTC
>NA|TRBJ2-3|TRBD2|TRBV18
CASSPIRLAGSTDTQYF
TGTGCCAGCTCACCAATCCGACTAGCGGGAAGCACAGATACGCAGTATTTT
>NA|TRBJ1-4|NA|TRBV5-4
CASSPEGPLNEKLFF
TGTGCCAGCAGCCCGGAGGGCCCCTTGAATGAAAAACTGTTTTTT
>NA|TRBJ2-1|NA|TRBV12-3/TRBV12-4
CASRQLGFQEQFF
TGTGCCAGCCGACAACTAGGTTTTCAGGAGCAGTTCTTC
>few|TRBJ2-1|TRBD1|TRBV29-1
CSVAQGQNEQFF
TGCAGCGTTGCGCAGGGACAGAATGAGCAGTTCTTC
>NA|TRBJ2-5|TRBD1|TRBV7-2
CASSLAGGAKTQYF
TGTGCCAGCAGCTTGGCAGGGGGCGCGAAGACCCAGTACTTC
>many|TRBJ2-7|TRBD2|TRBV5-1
CASSTSGRSSYEQYF
TGCGCCAGCAGCACGAGCGGGAGGTCGTCCTACGAGCAGTACTTC
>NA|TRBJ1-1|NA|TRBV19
CASSIEGRGDTEAFF
TGTGCCAGTAGTATAGAAGGCAGGGGCGACACTGAAGCTTTCTTT
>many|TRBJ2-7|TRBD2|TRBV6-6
CASSYRGVYEQYF
TGTGCCAGCAGTTACCGGGGGGTCTACGAGCAGTACTTC
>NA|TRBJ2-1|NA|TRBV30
CAWIGFQTGNEQFF
TGTGCCTGGATTGGTTTCCAAACCGGCAATGAGCAGTTCTTC
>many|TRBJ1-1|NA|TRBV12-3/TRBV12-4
CASSLAGGTEAFF
TGTGCCAGCAGTTTAGCAGGGGGCACTGAAGCTTTCTTT
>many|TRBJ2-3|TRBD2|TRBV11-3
CASSLDASGSWGTDTQYF
TGTGCCAGCAGCTTAGATGCCAGCGGGAGCTGGGGCACAGATACGCAGTATTTT
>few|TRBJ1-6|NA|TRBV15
CATSRTGDSPLHF
TGTGCCACCAGCAGGACCGGGGATTCACCCCTCCACTTT
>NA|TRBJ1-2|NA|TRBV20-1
CSARPKRGPYGYTF
TGCAGTGCTAGACCGAAGCGGGGGCCCTATGGCTACACCTTC
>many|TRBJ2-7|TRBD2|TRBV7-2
CASSPTGTNYEQYF
TGTGCCAGCAGCCCAACCGGGACTAACTACGAGCAGTACTTC
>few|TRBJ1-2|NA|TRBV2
CARLVTGGLSDGYTF
TGTGCCAGACTTGTAACCGGGGGGCTTTCTGATGGCTACACCTTC
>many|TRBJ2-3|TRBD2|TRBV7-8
CASSWGLAGGSTDTQYF
TGTGCCAGCAGCTGGGGGCTAGCGGGAGGATCCACAGATACGCAGTATTTT
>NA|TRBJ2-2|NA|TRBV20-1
CSARIDRSHTGELFF
TGCAGTGCTAGGATAGACAGGAGCCACACCGGGGAGCTGTTTTTT
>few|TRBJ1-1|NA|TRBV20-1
CSAGKREPLRVRLNTEAFF
TGCAGTGCTGGGAAGAGGGAACCCTTAAGGGTCAGATTGAACACTGAAGCTTTCTTT
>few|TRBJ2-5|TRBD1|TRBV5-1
CASSLMTGGQETQYF
TGCGCCAGCAGCTTAATGACAGGGGGCCAAGAGACCCAGTACTTC
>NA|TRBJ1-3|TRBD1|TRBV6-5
CASSWGQRPGNTIYF
TGTGCCAGCAGTTGGGGACAGCGACCCGGAAACACCATATATTTT
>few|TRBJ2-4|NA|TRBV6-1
CASSIENIQYF
TGTGCCAGCAGTATAGAAAACATTCAGTACTTC
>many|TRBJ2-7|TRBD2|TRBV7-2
CASSYSSGGSSYEQYF
TGTGCCAGCAGCTATTCTAGCGGGGGGAGCTCCTACGAGCAGTACTTC
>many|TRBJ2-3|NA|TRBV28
CASSPSERTDTQYF
TGTGCCAGCAGCCCTAGCGAGCGCACAGATACGCAGTATTTT
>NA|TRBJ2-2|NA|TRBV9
CASSGGGLTPGELFF
TGTGCCAGCAGCGGGGGCGGTTTAACCCCCGGGGAGCTGTTTTTT
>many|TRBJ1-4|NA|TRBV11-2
CASSFGTDNEKLFF
TGTGCCAGCAGCTTCGGGACCGATAATGAAAAACTGTTTTTT
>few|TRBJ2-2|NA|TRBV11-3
CASSLQGSRELFF
TGTGCCAGCAGCCTTCAGGGTTCCCGGGAGCTGTTTTTT
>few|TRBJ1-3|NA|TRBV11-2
CASSLDSLGISGNTIYF
TGTGCCAGCAGCTTAGATTCTCTGGGGATCTCTGGAAACACCATATATTTT
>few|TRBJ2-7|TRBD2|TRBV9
CASSVTGTSGYEQYF
TGTGCCAGCAGCGTAACCGGAACTAGCGGCTACGAGCAGTACTTC
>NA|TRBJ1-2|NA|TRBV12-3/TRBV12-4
CASRTAYNYGYTF
TGTGCCAGCAGGACAGCCTACAACTATGGCTACACCTTC
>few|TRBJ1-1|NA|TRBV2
CASVNRVSEAFF
TGTGCCAGCGTTAACAGGGTCTCTGAAGCTTTCTTT
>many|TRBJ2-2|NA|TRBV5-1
CASSLARSRGTGELFF
TGCGCCAGCAGCTTGGCCCGTAGTAGAGGCACCGGGGAGCTGTTTTTT
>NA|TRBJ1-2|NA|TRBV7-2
CASSLLPEDSYGYTF
TGTGCCAGCAGCTTACTCCCGGAGGATAGCTATGGCTACACCTTC
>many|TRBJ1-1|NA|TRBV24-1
CATSAGGSNTEAFF
TGTGCCACCAGTGCGGGGGGCTCGAACACTGAAGCTTTCTTT
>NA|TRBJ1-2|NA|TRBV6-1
CASSEDRGLGSGYTF
TGTGCCAGCAGTGAAGACAGAGGGTTAGGGTCTGGCTACACCTTC
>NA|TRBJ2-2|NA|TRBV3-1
CASSQIVLASNTGELFF
TGTGCCAGCAGCCAAATCGTCCTAGCGTCGAACACCGGGGAGCTGTTTTTT